The 17 T cell receptor beta chains in this list originate from one sample, sequenced in a study of vaccination and CD4 T cells after COVID-19. Cultured CD4+ T cell DNA underwent sequencing with the Oncomine TCR Beta short-read assay. TCRdb independently ran MiXCR on the PCR reads; one entry per CDR3 protein. The sample holds 2,700 or so distinct CDR3 sequences, 25% to 35% seen once. Treatment in this sample: roughly ten-day PBMC culture with coronavirus spike peptide pools or control peptides (ViraFEST assay). The unexposed donor provided CD4+ T cells, which were taken before the COVID-19 pandemic (2011-2018). Their antigen targets remain unknown. The sequencing sample was made of CD4+ T cells from blood, cultured in vitro. These TCRs come from a human donor in good health.

This sequence joins TRBV19 and TRBJ1-2; 11 nucleotides align to TRBD1. Germline lookup yields CDR1 LNHDA and CDR2 SQIVND (reference sequence). Losses at the gene ends were 5 bases for V and 4 bases for J; bases not matched to a gene: 6. CDR3 length: 15 residues. The CDR3 loop is CASSPWTGGSYGYTF. The CDR3 DNA is TGTGCCAGTAGTCCCTGGACAGGGGGCAGCTATGGCTACACCTTC.

This clonotype came up a few times. The rearrangement uses TRBV19 and TRBJ2-2, with D maybe TRBD2 (7 bases). CDR3 length: 15 residues. With 7 bases removed from V and 3 bases from J, the gap between germline ends came to 15 bases. Germline V gene lookup returns CDR1 LNHDA and CDR2 SQIVND (reference sequence). DNA for the CDR3: TGTGCCAGTACCCTGGGGAGGGGGTACACCGGGGAGCTGTTTTTT. It specifies CASTLGRGYTGELFF.

In its sample, this clonotype was seen once. The chain employs TRBV5-1 and TRBJ1-5, with 8 bases identical to TRBD1. Losses at the gene ends were 3 bases for V and 6 bases for J; bases not matched to a gene: 5. The CDR3 loop spans 14 amino acids. Looked up from germline, CDR1 is SGHRS and CDR2 is YFSETQ. CDR3 DNA sequence: TGCGCCAGCAGCTCTGGACAGGGCCTTCAGCCCCAGCATTTT. Protein: CASSSGQGLQPQHF.

The rearrangement uses TRBV20-1 and TRBJ2-7, with a weak D call TRBD2 (5 bases). The germline V gene has CDR1 DFQATT and CDR2 SNEGSKA (reference sequence). CDR3 size: 12 residues. The V end lost 4 bases, the J end lost 1 base, and 8 bases lay between the germline ends. The CDR3 DNA reads TGCAGTGCTACCACTAGTTCCTACGAGCAGTACTTC. This gives the protein CSATTSSYEQYF.

Here the CDR3 DNA reads TGCAGTGCTAGGGGGCCTTTGGGCAATTCACCCCTCCACTTT. Its protein is CSARGPLGNSPLHF. This rearrangement joins TRBV20-1 to TRBJ1-6, with a tentative D call TRBD1 (5 bases). The V and J ends lost 3 bases and 7 bases respectively, with 13 bases between them. Per the germline V gene, CDR1 is DFQATT and CDR2 is SNEGSKA (reference sequence). This CDR3 contains 14 residues.

J is TRBJ1-2 and V is TRBV19; maybe TRBD1 (5 bases). The CDR3 spans 13 residues. Germline-derived CDR1 and CDR2 are LNHDA and SQIVND (reference sequence). Trimming removed 6 bases from V and 8 bases from J, with 16 bases in between. Written as DNA, the CDR3 is TGTGCCAGTAGGAGTGCCGGGGCAGACGGCTACACCTTC. This encodes CASRSAGADGYTF.

The chain is built from TRBV6-2 or TRBV6-3 and TRBJ2-2; D may match TRBD1 or TRBD2 (5 bases each). This CDR3 region has 13 residues. V dropped 7 bases and J dropped 7 bases, with 13 bases sitting between them. The germline V gene has CDR1 MNHEY and CDR2 SVGEGT. The CDR3 loop reads CASTYGAVGELFF. In DNA, the CDR3 is TGTGCCAGCACGTACGGGGCGGTCGGGGAGCTGTTTTTT.

This clonotype has a single count. A junction boundary mismatches the germline segment, possibly from a read error. This chain joins TRBV3-1 and TRBJ2-5; D is ambiguous. Germline V lookup: CDR1 LGHDT, CDR2 YNNKEL (reference sequence). This CDR3 region has 13 residues. CDR3 sequence (DNA): TGTGCCAGCAGCCAAAGCAGAGGAGAGACCCGGTACTTC. Translated: CASSQSRGETRYF.

The chain combines TRBV29-1 with TRBJ1-4; 8 nucleotides agree with TRBD1. The germline gives CDR1 SQVTM, CDR2 ANQGSEA. There are 12 residues in the CDR3. V lost 4 bases, J lost 8 bases, and 3 bases stayed unmatched. CDR3 residues: CSVAGGEEKLFF. The CDR3 DNA sequence: TGCAGCGTTGCAGGGGGCGAAGAAAAACTGTTTTTT.

This clonotype has a handful of counts. This chain uses TRBV29-1 with TRBJ2-3; TRBD1 matches 7 bases. The trim removed 4 bases at V and 3 bases at J, leaving 4 bases unmatched. CDR3 length: 13 amino acids. CDR1 and CDR2 (germline): SQVTM, ANQGSEA. CDR3 sequence reads: CSVVQGSTDTQYF. The DNA for the CDR3 is TGCAGCGTTGTACAGGGGTCAACAGATACGCAGTATTTT.

V usage is TRBV7-8 and J usage is TRBJ2-7; unclear D gene. Trimming stripped 5 bases from V and 1 base from J, with 6 bases between. The CDR3 consists of 12 residues. From germline, CDR1 is SGHVS and CDR2 FQNEAQ. Here the CDR3 reads CASSPHSYEQYF. The CDR3, as DNA: TGTGCCAGCAGCCCTCATTCCTACGAGCAGTACTTC.

This clonotype is a singleton in its sample. The CDR3 spells CASSQGRNYGYTF. As DNA, the CDR3 is TGTGCCAGCAGCCAAGGTCGTAACTATGGCTACACCTTC. The chain links TRBV14 to TRBJ1-2; D unresolved. Germline-derived CDR1 and CDR2 are SGHDN and FVKESK. Trimming pared 1 base from V and 1 base from J, leaving 4 bases between. CDR3 length: 13 amino acids.

A single count supports this clonotype. This chain connects TRBV7-8 to TRBJ2-1, with D perhaps given as TRBD1 or TRBD2 (6 bases each). The CDR3 runs to 15 residues. V shed 0 bases and J shed 10 bases, with 16 bases lying between them. Germline V gene sequence: CDR1 SGHVS, CDR2 FQNEAQ. CDR3: CASSLAWGAAGEQFF. The DNA of the CDR3 is TGTGCCAGCAGCTTAGCATGGGGGGCGGCTGGGGAGCAGTTCTTC.

V usage is TRBV7-2 and J usage is TRBJ2-1, with TRBD2 identical over 8 bases. Germline V gene sequence: CDR1 SGHTA, CDR2 FQGNSA. The CDR3 loop spans 14 amino acids. J gave up 4 bases and V 5 bases, and 4 bases lay outside the gene matches. The DNA for the CDR3 is TGTGCCAGCAGCCAAGCGGGAGCTTACAATGAGCAGTTCTTC. This codes for CASSQAGAYNEQFF.

The chain joins TRBV7-3 to TRBJ2-2; D is unclear. The germline gives CDR1 SGHTA, CDR2 FQGTGA. The CDR3 spans 12 residues. With 5 bases removed from V and 8 bases from J, the gap between germline ends came to 9 bases. DNA of the CDR3: TGTGCCAGCAGCCCTCCCGCAGGGGAGCTGTTTTTT. As protein: CASSPPAGELFF.

This clonotype was observed a handful of times. The V gene is TRBV5-4, the J gene TRBJ1-2; D remains ambiguous. The ends were cut back, 0 bases at V and 8 bases at J, with 17 bases in the middle. The CDR3 consists of 15 residues. Germline V CDR1 and CDR2: SGHNT, YYREEE (reference sequence). CDR3 nucleotides: TGTGCCAGCAGCTTGGATAGCAGGCTGGCGAGGGGCTACACCTTC. It is translated as CASSLDSRLARGYTF.

The CDR3 nucleotides read TGCAGTGCTAGAGATTTGGGGGCGCGAAAACTGTTTTTT. It translates to CSARDLGARKLFF. The chain is built from TRBV20-1 and TRBJ1-4; a weak D match, TRBD1 (6 bases). Trimming removed 0 bases at V and 10 bases at J, with 12 bases between. CDR1 and CDR2 (germline): DFQATT, SNEGSKA (reference sequence). This CDR3 comprises 13 residues.